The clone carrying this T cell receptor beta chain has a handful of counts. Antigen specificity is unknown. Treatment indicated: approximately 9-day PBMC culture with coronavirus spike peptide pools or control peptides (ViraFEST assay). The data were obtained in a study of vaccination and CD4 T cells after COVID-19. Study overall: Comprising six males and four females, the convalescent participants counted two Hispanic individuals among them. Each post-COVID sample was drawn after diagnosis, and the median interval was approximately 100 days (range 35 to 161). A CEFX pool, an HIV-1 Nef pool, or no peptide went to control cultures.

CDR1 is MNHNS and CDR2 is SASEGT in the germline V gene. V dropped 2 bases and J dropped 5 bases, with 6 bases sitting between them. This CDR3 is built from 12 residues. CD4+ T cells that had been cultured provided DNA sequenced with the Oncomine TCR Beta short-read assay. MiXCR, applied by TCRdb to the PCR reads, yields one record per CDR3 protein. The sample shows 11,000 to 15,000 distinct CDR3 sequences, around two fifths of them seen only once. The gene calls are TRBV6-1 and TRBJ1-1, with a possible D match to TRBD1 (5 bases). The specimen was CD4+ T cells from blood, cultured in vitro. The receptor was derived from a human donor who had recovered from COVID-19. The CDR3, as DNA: TGTGCCAGCAGTGAACGGGGGACTGAAGCTTTCTTT. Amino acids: CASSERGTEAFF.